The entry below gives a single TCR beta chain sequence along with its context. This clonotype was counted once. Its antigen is still unknown. No clone much larger than this one lies a single base away; base qualities are absent. One read alone lends weak support. The sample is drawn from a study of regulatory T cells in long-lasting Graves disease (dated by TCRdb to the early 2020s). Describing the broader study: To count as having persistent Graves' disease, a patient had to have received antithyroid drug treatment for over 5 years with TSH receptor autoantibodies remaining persistently positive. Persistent Graves' disease patients were compared with newly diagnosed Graves' disease patients by peripheral blood TCR sequencing and RNA sequencing. The study was registered as a clinical trial and conducted in China. TCR sequencing covered roughly 13 persistent and some 20 newly diagnosed Graves' disease patients, some 33 samples in total. In the clinical cohort, patients with persistent Graves' disease had used antithyroid drugs for an average of about 9.4 years. Broad study findings and their caveats: TRBV28, TRBJ1-2 and TRBJ2-5 were preferentially used in persistent disease, while TRBV20-1 and TRBJ2-1 were favored in newly diagnosed disease. Lower TCR Shannon entropy and fewer highly expanded clones were observed in persistent Graves' disease patients than in newly diagnosed patients, which suggested clonal expansion. The authors noted that the small sample size was a limitation that may lower accuracy. Patients with persistent disease shared more public clonotypes (approximately 2,500) than newly diagnosed patients did (966). Only the TCR beta chain was sequenced and analyzed. Peripheral blood alone was examined, since thyroid tissue, which constituted the primary lesion, could not be accessed.

Deletion took 6 bases off V and 6 bases off J, with a span of 12 bases between the germline ends. The CDR3 holds 13 amino acids from the cysteine to the phenylalanine. The entry retains the CDR3 DNA only, 39 bases that are in frame from base 1. CDR1 and CDR2 are drawn from the germline V gene (reference sequence): LNHDA, SQIVND. The intended sense of this specimen's time point label: persistent/refractory GD, antithyroid drugs over 5 years with positive TRAb. For both TCR sequencing and RNA sequencing, RNA was extracted from PBMCs using TRIzol. The diagnosis of Graves' disease followed American Thyroid Association guidelines. Patients for the study were recruited at an endocrinology department in Xi'an, China. Each patient gave approximately 10 milliliters of peripheral blood, collected in an EDTA anticoagulant tube. Ficoll Paque Plus density gradient separation was used to isolate PBMCs, and no additional T cell sorting was done. An Agilent 2100 Bioanalyzer and agarose gel were used to check RNA quality, and a NanoDrop 2000 was used to measure RNA concentration.

Receptor amplification or capture employed multiplex PCR. For sequencing, an Illumina HiSeq 4000 was employed. TCR beta libraries were built with iRepertoire HTBI primers and Arm-PCR amplification of CDR3 regions. Gel purification was performed on PCR products prior to sequencing. Per the source publication's procedure: Across samples, around 62 TRBV and 14 TRBJ segments were identified and used for gene usage analysis of CDR3 amino acid clonotypes. COPE and FqMerger were used to merge the filtered high-quality paired reads into contigs. BLAST was used to align contigs to IMGT TRBV, TRBD and TRBJ reference genes, and CDR3 was defined according to IMGT. Clonotypes above 0.1% frequency were classified as highly expanded clones. Repertoire diversity was measured by Shannon entropy, and V-J evenness by the Gini coefficient. Public clonotypes were defined as clonotypes shared by more than one individual. TCRdb reprocessing: public reads trimmed at Q25 with fastp, clones called with MiXCR, in-frame beta chains kept. All rows with the same CDR3 protein become a single entry with the most common DNA and genes. Clone size and V and J calls follow TCRdb, not the original study. The sample table lists some 470,000 distinct CDR3 sequences, 20% to 25% of them with a count of one. Roughly 7% of the sample comes from the top ten.

This sequence uses TRBV19 and TRBJ1-5; a tentative D match to TRBD1 spans 6 bases. This sequence originates from a female donor with Graves disease. The sequences come from peripheral blood mononuclear cells (PBMCs), collected when the disease was refractory, from a patient treated with antithyroid drugs. Read as DNA, the sequence is TGTGCCAGTAGACAGGGTATGAGTCAGCCCCAGCATTTT. Its translation is CASRQGMSQPQHF.